This TCR beta chain derives from a study of blood T cell repertoires in COVID-19 (dated by TCRdb to about 2020). In terms of the full investigation: Samples covering the acute and convalescent phases of COVID-19 were provided by collaborators in the United States, Italy and Spain. The prospective study material was composed of cDNA or gDNA derived from T cells, B-cell-depleted T cells, or PBMCs. Subjects who had been exposed to COVID-19, were actively infected with it, or had recovered from it provided the deeply sampled blood TCRbeta repertoires that made up the dataset. The repertoires were made available in a free public database intended to serve as a resource for research on the immune response to SARS-CoV-2. Samples came from the ongoing ImmuneRACE study (first 160 participants) plus 1,254 subjects from 6 global collaborators. Sample metadata almost always included a de-identified subject ID, COVID-19 status, age in years and sex. HLA class I and class II types, where available, came from metadata supplied by the sample provider rather than from assay-based typing. Broad study findings and their caveats: Clinical and demographic metadata were provided uncurated, with the amount varying by source and participant.

The immunoSEQ Assay, a bias-controlled multiplex PCR, was used to amplify TCRbeta CDR3 regions from genomic DNA. In the original analysis: The number of nucleated cells in each sample was estimated by amplification of reference gene primers within the assay. Sequence reads were collapsed and filtered to measure the absolute abundance of every unique TCRbeta CDR3 rearrangement. For each sample, productive Simpson clonality was calculated by taking the square root of Simpson's diversity index across productive rearrangements. Drawn from immuneACCESS, this table holds only the in-frame rearrangements with V and J called that TCRdb kept. Clones are partly lost; checked studies trace under half to an unresolved V gene and leave the rest unexplained. Clone size and the V and J calls come from that table; the DNA yielded D and trimming. The table for this sample lists roughly 260,000 clones; 87% of them were counted only once. The ten most abundant clones make up roughly 2.4% of the sample.

In regard to this clone: It has no known antigen specificity. No base quality information exists; no much larger clone differs at one position.

A second Seattle source provided samples from volunteer blood donors who had recovered from COVID-19. Whole blood was collected in K2EDTA tubes by collaborating institutions according to the institutions' own protocols. For TCRbeta analysis, collaborators shipped samples in one of three forms: frozen whole blood, isolated PBMCs, or DNA extracted from either of those sample types. CDR1 SGDLS and CDR2 YYNGEE were looked up in the germline V gene. V loses 0 bases of germline sequence and J loses 0 bases, and the interval between the two ends is 12 bases. From the cysteine up to the phenylalanine, the CDR3 has a length of 16 residues. The DNA shown is the 48-base CDR3, in frame from base 1.

The origin of this receptor is a woman between 45 and 65 years old who had recovered from COVID-19. The rearrangement combines TRBV9 with TRBJ2-5; tentative D gene TRBD2, with 6 bases matching. The sample consisted of peripheral blood. CDR3 region: CASSVEGLPNQETQYF. The DNA sequence is given as TGTGCCAGCAGCGTAGAGGGACTCCCGAACCAAGAGACCCAGTACTTC.